The clone carrying this T cell receptor beta chain was found a few times. Its antigen remains unidentified. The data belong to a study of liver allograft versus peripheral blood T cells. Looking at the study overall: Transplanted livers held T cell receptor repertoires, and these were compared with repertoires in recipients' peripheral blood. General observations from the study: Reportedly, the T cell receptor repertoires inside liver allografts were not the same as those in peripheral blood.

Each CDR3 protein is one row after TCRdb ran MiXCR on the reads. The sample contains over 5,500 distinct CDR3 sequences, 15% to 20% of which appear only once. The receptor comes from a human patient who had a liver transplant. A subset of T cells may come from the graft donor.

The CDR3 bases are TGTGCCAGCAGTCACGCGGGCTTTAGCAATCAGCCCCAGCATTTT. It codes for CASSHAGFSNQPQHF. This sequence joins TRBV6-2 or TRBV6-3 and TRBJ1-5; D not resolved. Germline CDR1 reads MNHEY; CDR2 reads SVGEGT. V was trimmed by 5 bases and J by 0 bases, leaving 11 bases between them. The CDR3 totals 15 residues.